What follows are 15 T cell receptor beta chains derived from one specimen sequenced in a study of T cell changes during pregnancy in multiple sclerosis. Generated by immunoSEQ multiplex PCR, the TCRdb table keeps only in-frame clones and is missing some. The sample includes 40,000 to 65,000 clones, approximately 92% of them seen just once. This sample comprised CD4+ T cells from peripheral blood mononuclear cells, obtained in the third trimester of pregnancy. These receptor sequences come from a female donor with multiple sclerosis, enrolled in a pregnancy study.

V gene TRBV7-3 combines with J gene TRBJ1-1, with no clear D. The CDR3 covers 15 residues. Germline V gene data show CDR1 as SGHTA and CDR2 as FQGTGA. V was shortened by 7 bases and J by 0 bases, with 15 bases between the two germline ends. The CDR3 is CASTPLLELNTEAFF. The CDR3 DNA follows: TGTGCCAGCACCCCCCTATTAGAGTTGAACACTGAAGCTTTCTTT.

The gene calls are TRBV30 and TRBJ2-5; D is perhaps TRBD1 (6 bases). This CDR3 has 15 residues. CDR1 is GTSNPN and CDR2 is SVGIG in the germline V gene (reference sequence). Trimming left V 6 bases short and J 6 bases short, with 23 bases between. CDR3 amino acids: CACPRPNRAGQTQYF. CDR3 bases: TGTGCCTGCCCTAGACCAAACAGGGCAGGGCAGACCCAGTACTTC.

J is TRBJ2-7 and V is TRBV4-1; 11 bases map to TRBD2. The V gene's germline CDR1 is MGHRA and CDR2 YSYEKL. The CDR3 spans 14 residues. The ends lost 2 bases at V and 6 bases at J; junction bases unmatched: 3. DNA for the CDR3: TGCGCCAGCAGCCAACTAGCGGGGGGTCTCGAGCAGTACTTC. This translates into CASSQLAGGLEQYF.

V usage is TRBV5-1 and J usage is TRBJ2-1, with 11 bases lining up with TRBD2. Germline V gene data show CDR1 as SGHRS and CDR2 as YFSETQ. J was trimmed by 4 bases and V by 4 bases; bases with no gene match: 7. This CDR3 comprises 16 residues. The CDR3 coding sequence is TGCGCCAGCAGCATACTGACTAGCGGGGAGTACAATGAGCAGTTCTTC. Its translation is CASSILTSGEYNEQFF.

This chain links TRBV5-1 with TRBJ1-4; TRBD1 agrees at 7 bases. V shed 4 bases, J shed 5 bases, and the junction held 8 bases outside the gene matches. The V gene's germline CDR1 is SGHRS and CDR2 YFSETQ. This CDR3 is 15 amino acids long. As DNA, the CDR3 is TGCGCCAGCAGCCTGCGAACAGGGGAAAATGAAAAACTGTTTTTT. Translation gives CASSLRTGENEKLFF. Supplemented by reference TRBV5-1 and TRBJ1-4, the full variable domain reads KAGVTQTPRYLIKTRGQQVTLSCSPISGHRSVSWYQQTPGQGLQFLFEYFSETQRNKGNFPGRFSGRQFSNSRSEMNVSTLELGDSALYLCASSLRTGENEKLFFGSGTQLSVL.

V is TRBV2 and J is TRBJ2-1; 9 nucleotides agree with TRBD2. The CDR3 spans 15 residues. After removal of 6 bases from V and 4 bases from J, the junction contained 7 bases not matched to a gene. Per germline, CDR1 SNHLY and CDR2 FYNNEI. The CDR3 here is CASSPPGLAYNEQFF. The CDR3 nucleotides are TGTGCCAGCAGCCCACCGGGACTAGCATACAATGAGCAGTTCTTC.

The table lists this clone with a count of one. This sequence joins TRBV19 and TRBJ2-2; 14 bases agree with TRBD2. Trimming cost V 2 bases and J 0 bases; bases outside gene matches: 2. CDR1 is LNHDA and CDR2 is SQIVND in the germline V gene (reference sequence). The CDR3 consists of 18 residues. The CDR3 nucleotides read TGTGCCAGTAGTATAAGACTAGCGGGAGGGGCGAACACCGGGGAGCTGTTTTTT. Protein product: CASSIRLAGGANTGELFF.

The chain couples TRBV27 to TRBJ1-3, with a weak D call TRBD1 (6 bases). Looked up from germline, CDR1 is MNHEY and CDR2 is SMNVEV (reference sequence). The CDR3 has 15 amino acids. Deletions cut 6 bases from V and 0 bases from J, with 12 bases between. The CDR3 loop is CASRETGLSGNTIYF. The DNA for the CDR3 is TGTGCCAGCAGGGAGACAGGACTCTCTGGAAACACCATATATTTT.

This chain links TRBV27 with TRBJ2-3, with TRBD2 matching 8 bases. The V and J ends lost 5 bases and 5 bases, in that order; junction bases with no gene match: 12. This CDR3 comprises 16 residues. The germline V gene encodes CDR1 MNHEY and CDR2 SMNVEV (reference sequence). The CDR3 nucleotides read TGTGCCAGCAGTGAAATAGGTAGCGGGATTATAGATACGCAGTATTTT. This codes for CASSEIGSGIIDTQYF.

This rearrangement joins TRBV28 to TRBJ1-1; D gene ambiguous. V was pared by 2 bases and J by 3 bases, with 7 bases between. CDR1 and CDR2 (germline): MDHEN, SYDVKM. The CDR3 loop spans 13 amino acids. The CDR3 nucleotides read TGTGCCAGCAGTTTAGGCCCTCACACTGAAGCTTTCTTT. The encoded protein is CASSLGPHTEAFF.

The chain employs TRBV2 and TRBJ1-6, with a weak D call TRBD1 (6 bases). The V and J ends lost 8 bases and 9 bases respectively, with 14 bases between them. The CDR3 is 13 amino acids. From germline, CDR1 is SNHLY and CDR2 FYNNEI. CDR3: CASGGGQSSPLHF. DNA for the CDR3: TGTGCCAGCGGGGGGGGGCAGAGTTCACCCCTCCACTTT.

The genes are TRBV6-1 and TRBJ1-5, with D possibly matching TRBD1 (5 bases). The CDR3 is made up of 15 amino acids. Germline CDR1 is MNHNS and CDR2 is SASEGT. V was pared by 4 bases and J by 2 bases, with 12 bases between. This chain's CDR3 is CASSAGGGRNQPQHF. The CDR3 DNA reads TGTGCCAGCAGTGCGGGGGGAGGTCGCAATCAGCCCCAGCATTTT.

About this clone itself: A junction end diverges from the germline sequence, so it may reflect a read error. This chain joins TRBV6-1 and TRBJ2-7, with 7 positions matching TRBD1. Germline V gives CDR1 MNHNS, CDR2 SASEGT. The CDR3 is 16 amino acids. CDR3 in amino acids: CASSEFGTALYYGQYF. In DNA, the CDR3 is TGTGCCAGCAGTGAATTTGGGACAGCCTTATACTACGGGCAGTACTTC.

The chain recombines TRBV5-1 with TRBJ1-1; 9 nucleotides line up with TRBD1. The germline V gene encodes CDR1 SGHRS and CDR2 YFSETQ. This CDR3 region has 14 residues. V was clipped by 5 bases and J by 4 bases; unmatched bases: 6. CDR3 nucleotide sequence: TGCGCCAGCAGTCTTACAGGGGGCGGCACTGAAGCTTTCTTT. This gives the protein CASSLTGGGTEAFF.

The J gene is TRBJ2-7, the V gene TRBV5-1; TRBD1 matches at 8 bases. The germline V gene has CDR1 SGHRS and CDR2 YFSETQ. The V gene end was trimmed by 4 bases and the J gene end by 6 bases; junction bases not matched to a gene: 12. The CDR3 runs 15 residues. The CDR3 DNA sequence: TGCGCCAGCAGCGCGACAGGGGCTACCGGGCGCGAGCAGTACTTC. Translated: CASSATGATGREQYF.